The text below deals with one T cell receptor (beta chain). Its cognate antigen is unknown. The sample is drawn from a study of cytomegalovirus exposure and HLA in healthy donors. The primer mix had 60 Vbeta and 13 Jbeta primers. Clones were read by immunoSEQ multiplex PCR, and TCRdb kept only the in-frame ones, dropping some. The sample carries 220,000 or so clones, more than 60% recorded once. Findings and limits, study-wide: Later analysis found that TCR beta chains associated with HLA were more clonally expanded than other, equally common chains. Most TCRs appeared rarely, but some public TCRs recurred in many donors. High specificity and sensitivity for cytomegalovirus status were reported for the classifier.

Germline V gene lookup returns CDR1 LGHNT and CDR2 FRNRAP. The CDR3 has 18 residues. The ends lost 0 bases at V and 7 bases at J; junction bases unmatched: 13. The chain recombines TRBV12-5 with TRBJ1-5; 9 bases align to TRBD1. Sequenced input: PBMCs. The sequence derives from a woman in her twenties or thirties in good health and CMV-seronegative. The CDR3 sequence is CASGLVGGPGQGIQPQHF. The CDR3 nucleotides read TGTGCTAGTGGTTTGGTAGGAGGACCGGGACAGGGTATACAGCCCCAGCATTTT.